Listed below are T cell receptor beta chains from one sample, sequenced in a study of patients and donors after allogeneic stem cell transplantation. TCRdb reprocessed the RT-PCR reads via MiXCR and lists one record per CDR3 protein. Of some 230,000 distinct CDR3 sequences in the sample, roughly 13% were seen once. Sequenced material: blood, either unsorted or a sorted T cell fraction (not recorded which). These TCRs come from a human donor who was either an allogeneic HSCT recipient or a stem cell or donor lymphocyte infusion donor (not recorded which). It is not recorded whose cells these are; they may come from a transplant donor. Each CDR3 is given without its conserved first and last residue. Rows may omit the clone size; those that give it use once, few, many or a size class.

V gene,clone size,J gene,CDR3 protein
TRBV4-1,many,TRBJ2-1,ASSQDLPPGNEQF
TRBV6-4,NA,TRBJ1-5,ASSGRDRESRGNQPQH
TRBV24-1,many,TRBJ1-5,ATSAETANQPQH
TRBV5-1,few,TRBJ1-1,ASSVLQGAEAF
TRBV6-5,few,TRBJ2-1,ASSYPGTPVDNEQF
TRBV6-1,NA,TRBJ1-5,ASSGRQGFNQPQH
TRBV12-3/TRBV12-4,NA,TRBJ2-3,ASSVSGGGSTDTQY
TRBV2,NA,TRBJ1-5,ASRTGLNQPQH
TRBV3-1,NA,TRBJ2-1,ASSPSTSGANEQF
TRBV5-5,few,TRBJ2-7,ASSWATSGSYEQY
TRBV20-1,NA,TRBJ1-6,SARTNSPLH
TRBV9,NA,TRBJ1-5,ASSVAPGHQPQH
TRBV5-1,NA,TRBJ2-2,ASSLGAVAGAGELF
TRBV7-2,few,TRBJ2-3,ASSPTAPGLWY
TRBV14,NA,TRBJ1-1,ASSQLGGYEAF
TRBV20-1,medium-sized,TRBJ1-2,SARLGGFNGYT
TRBV6-1,NA,TRBJ1-1,ASTASLDTEAF
TRBV6-1,many,TRBJ2-5,ASRVLAGGNQETQY
TRBV6-1,few,TRBJ2-5,ASSITSGQETQY
TRBV29-1,NA,TRBJ1-2,SVEDLPFWTGDYGYT
TRBV11-2,few,TRBJ1-4,ASSPSGTRKLF
TRBV7-7,NA,TRBJ2-5,ASSPRTYQETQY
TRBV30,few,TRBJ2-7,ALHRGFSYEQY
TRBV30,NA,TRBJ2-2,AWARGQGPTGELF
TRBV2,few,TRBJ2-3,ASSELRGGASTQY
TRBV7-2,NA,TRBJ1-4,ASRYPTGEKLF
TRBV2,NA,TRBJ2-3,ASTIRGGTDTQY
TRBV6-1,few,TRBJ2-7,ARVVASGTSGYEQY
TRBV9,medium-sized,TRBJ2-1,ASSVSAGGLSYNEQF
TRBV3-1,NA,TRBJ1-6,ASSQLIQGNSPLH
TRBV2,few,TRBJ2-5,ASSESGLWETQY
TRBV9,NA,TRBJ2-1,ASSPRGLAGYNEQF